These T cell receptor beta chains were read from a single sample in a study of T cell responses to AZD1222 COVID-19 vaccine. Some clones are missing from TCRdb's copy, which holds only in-frame ones; the method was immunoSEQ multiplex PCR. The sample carries under 150,000 clones, approximately 92% recorded once. This material consisted of peripheral blood, taken 28 days after the second AZD1222 dose. The receptor source for this set is an adult who received the AZD1222 COVID-19 vaccine. Each CDR3 is given with its conserved first and last residue. The D gene is left open where the match is weak. Only part of the rows carry a size: once, few, many, or a class if the clone is expanded.

D | J | size | V | DNA | CDR3
NA | TRBJ2-5 | NA | TRBV14 | TGTGCCAGCAGCCACTATAAAGAGACCCAGTACTTC | CASSHYKETQYF
TRBD1 | TRBJ2-7 | NA | TRBV29-1 | TGCAGCGTATCACAGGGGCCCTCCTACGAGCAGTACTTC | CSVSQGPSYEQYF
TRBD2 | TRBJ2-1 | once | TRBV19 | TGTGCCAGTACCGGACCTGCTAGCGGGACGATGGAGCAGTTCTTC | CASTGPASGTMEQFF
NA | TRBJ1-4 | NA | TRBV4-3 | TGCGCCAGCAGCCAAGTTGGCAGGGGTAATGAAAAACTGTTTTTT | CASSQVGRGNEKLFF
TRBD2 | TRBJ2-7 | NA | TRBV2 | TGTGCCAGCAGCCCGGGACTAGCGGGAGGGCCTGCTCGGGAGCAGTACTTC | CASSPGLAGGPAREQYF
NA | TRBJ1-2 | NA | TRBV7-2 | TGTGCCAGCACCCTTAGGGGGGGAAAGAATGGCTACACCTTC | CASTLRGGKNGYTF
NA | TRBJ2-5 | NA | TRBV12-3/TRBV12-4 | TGTGCCAGCAGGTTACAGATTCAAGAGACCCAGTACTTC | CASRLQIQETQYF
TRBD1 | TRBJ2-2 | NA | TRBV7-9 | TGTGCCAGCTCCCGCCCCGCCGGGACAGGTAGCCCGAACACCGGGGAGCTGTTTTTT | CASSRPAGTGSPNTGELFF
NA | TRBJ1-1 | NA | TRBV19 | TGTGCCAGTAGTATAGACAGGGGTGTCGCTTTCTTT | CASSIDRGVAFF
NA | TRBJ1-1 | NA | TRBV27 | TGTGCCAGCAGTCCCACCCCCCGGTGGTTCACTGAAGCTTTCTTT | CASSPTPRWFTEAFF
NA | TRBJ1-1 | NA | TRBV20-1 | TGCAGTGCTATGCTAATTCAAGCTTTCTTT | CSAMLIQAFF
NA | TRBJ1-1 | NA | TRBV18 | TGTGCCAGCTCACCGTTTTTCGGGGGAGGGAACACTGAAGCTTTCTTT | CASSPFFGGGNTEAFF
TRBD1 | TRBJ2-7 | NA | TRBV5-1 | TGCGCCAGCAGCTTGGGGCGACAGGGGCCCCGAGGCGAGCAGTACTTC | CASSLGRQGPRGEQYF
NA | TRBJ2-2 | NA | TRBV25-1 | TGTGCCAGCGGGAAGGGCGGGGAGCTGTTTTTT | CASGKGGELFF
NA | TRBJ1-2 | NA | TRBV6-6 | TGTGCCAGCAGCGACAGCTCAAACTATGGCTACACCTTC | CASSDSSNYGYTF
TRBD2 | TRBJ2-3 | NA | TRBV28 | TGTGCCAGTTTGGGGACTAGCGGGAAGAATACGCAGTATTTT | CASLGTSGKNTQYF
NA | TRBJ2-7 | NA | TRBV7-3 | TGTGCCAGCAGCTTAGAAGCGCCTAGCTCCTACGAGCAGTACTTC | CASSLEAPSSYEQYF
TRBD1 | TRBJ1-1 | NA | TRBV29-1 | TGCAGCGCGCGGGACAGGGGGCCGGACACTGAAGCTTTCTTT | CSARDRGPDTEAFF
TRBD1 | TRBJ2-2 | few | TRBV18 | TGTGCCAGCTCACTTTTCCGGGACAGCAACACCGGGGAGCTGTTTTTT | CASSLFRDSNTGELFF
NA | TRBJ1-5 | few | TRBV6-2/TRBV6-3 | TGTGCCAGCAGCCCTACAGGGTCCCGCAATCAGCCCCAGCATTTT | CASSPTGSRNQPQHF
NA | TRBJ1-1 | NA | TRBV20-1 | TGCAGTGCTAGAGATGCAGTTGAAGCTTTCTTT | CSARDAVEAFF
TRBD1 | TRBJ1-1 | NA | TRBV10-2 | TGCGCCAGCAGTGGAACAGGGGGAAACACTGAAGCTTTCTTT | CASSGTGGNTEAFF
NA | TRBJ1-2 | NA | TRBV11-2 | TGTGCCAGCAGCTTATTGAGCGGGTATGGCTACACCTTC | CASSLLSGYGYTF
NA | TRBJ2-7 | NA | TRBV9 | TGTGCCAGCAGCGTAGATACGGGAGCGGACTACGAGCAGTACTTC | CASSVDTGADYEQYF
NA | TRBJ1-1 | NA | TRBV28 | TGTGCCAGCATCGTTCCCGGAAACACTGAAGCTTTCTTT | CASIVPGNTEAFF
TRBD1 | TRBJ2-1 | NA | TRBV5-1 | TGCGCCAGCAGCCGTGACAGGGGGTACAATGAGCAGTTCTTC | CASSRDRGYNEQFF
NA | TRBJ1-6 | few | TRBV12-3/TRBV12-4 | TGTGCCAGCATTGAAACACGTAATTCACCCCTCCACTTT | CASIETRNSPLHF
NA | TRBJ1-2 | NA | TRBV5-1 | TGCGCCAGCAGCCGAGAGGACGGGAACTATGGCTACACCTTC | CASSREDGNYGYTF
NA | TRBJ1-5 | NA | TRBV2 | TGTGCCAGCAGTATGACGGTTTATAGCAATCAGCCCCAGCATTTT | CASSMTVYSNQPQHF
NA | TRBJ1-5 | few | TRBV2 | TGTGCCAGCAGTCCCGTGGCAGGGGATCAGCCCCAGCATTTT | CASSPVAGDQPQHF
NA | TRBJ2-1 | NA | TRBV6-5 | TGTGCCAGCAGATACCGACGGGACAATGAGCAGTTCTTC | CASRYRRDNEQFF
TRBD1 | TRBJ2-7 | few | TRBV29-1 | TGCAGCGTTTACCCCGGGACAGGGGGCGACGAGCAGTACTTC | CSVYPGTGGDEQYF
NA | TRBJ1-1 | NA | TRBV2 | TGTGCCAGCAGTGGCCAGCCGAACACTGAAGCTTTCTTT | CASSGQPNTEAFF
TRBD1 | TRBJ2-7 | NA | TRBV7-2 | TGTGCCAGCAGCTTCGGGGGACAGGGGGCCTACGAGCAGTACTTC | CASSFGGQGAYEQYF
NA | TRBJ1-5 | NA | TRBV4-1 | TGCGCCAGCAGCCAAAAGGGGGGGATCCAGCCCCAGCATTTT | CASSQKGGIQPQHF
TRBD1 | TRBJ1-4 | NA | TRBV13 | TGTGCCAGCAGCTCCGCAGGGGGCGTTGAAAAACTGTTTTTT | CASSSAGGVEKLFF
NA | TRBJ2-6 | few | TRBV2 | TGTGCCAGCAGGGTGGACAATCATTCCAACGTCCTGACTTTC | CASRVDNHSNVLTF
NA | TRBJ1-2 | NA | TRBV28 | TGTGCCAGCAGTTTAGTCAGCTTTGGAAAAGACGATGGCTACACCTTC | CASSLVSFGKDDGYTF
TRBD1 | TRBJ2-7 | NA | TRBV29-1 | TGCAGCGTTGAAGTACCGGGACAGGGAGTGTGGGAGCAGTACTTC | CSVEVPGQGVWEQYF
NA | TRBJ2-5 | NA | TRBV30 | TGTGCCTGGAACATGCACACTCAAGAGACCCAGTACTTC | CAWNMHTQETQYF
TRBD1 | TRBJ1-1 | NA | TRBV4-3 | TGCGCCAGCAGCCAAGCGGGACAGGGTACTAGAGCTTTCTTT | CASSQAGQGTRAFF
NA | TRBJ2-3 | NA | TRBV7-3 | TGTGCCAGCAGCTCGGACTCTACACCCACAGATACGCAGTATTTT | CASSSDSTPTDTQYF
NA | TRBJ1-6 | NA | TRBV30 | TGTGCCTGGAGTTTGGCAGGCCTCTCCTATAATTCACCCCTCCACTTT | CAWSLAGLSYNSPLHF
TRBD1 | TRBJ1-1 | few | TRBV7-9 | TGTGCCAGCAGTACCGGACAGGGAGTCATGAACACTGAAGCTTTCTTT | CASSTGQGVMNTEAFF
NA | TRBJ2-4 | NA | TRBV11-2 | TGTGCCAGCAGCTTACACTTAGCCAAAAACATTCAGTACTTC | CASSLHLAKNIQYF